These 30 T cell receptor beta chains originate from one sample sequenced in a study of blood T cell repertoires in COVID-19. Using immunoSEQ multiplex PCR, the repertoire was profiled, and TCRdb retains in-frame clones only, with some absent. There are approximately 85,000 clones in the sample; 90% occur only once, and approximately 4.3% lies in the top ten. Material: peripheral blood. Receptor source: a woman of 80 years or more with active or convalescent COVID-19.

The V call is TRBV4-1, the J call TRBJ1-2; D gene ambiguous. The V and J ends lost 5 bases and 2 bases respectively, with 9 bases between them. Germline loops: CDR1 MGHRA, CDR2 YSYEKL. CDR3 size: 13 residues. The CDR3 loop is CASSAILNYGYTF. Written as DNA, the CDR3 is TGCGCCAGCAGCGCTATACTCAACTATGGCTACACCTTC.

The V call is TRBV12-3 or TRBV12-4, the J call TRBJ2-2; D is undetermined. Trimming took 6 bases from V and 3 from J, leaving 5 bases between them. This CDR3 comprises 12 residues. CDR3 in amino acids: CASRIYTGELFF. The CDR3 DNA is TGTGCCAGCAGAATATACACCGGGGAGCTGTTTTTT.

CDR3 coding DNA: TGCGCCAGCAGCCAAGATCCAGCGGGAGCGGCGACAGATACGCAGTATTTT. Its translation is CASSQDPAGAATDTQYF. The V and J genes are TRBV4-3 and TRBJ2-3, with TRBD2 matching over 8 bases. J gave up 3 bases and V 0 bases, and 8 bases lay outside the gene matches. The CDR3 has 17 residues. The germline gives CDR1 LGHNA, CDR2 YSLEER.

V and J are TRBV7-3 and TRBJ1-1; the D gene is possibly TRBD1 (5 bases). The length of the CDR3 is 13 residues. With 4 bases removed from V and 8 bases from J, the gap between germline ends came to 14 bases. Germline CDR1 SGHTA, CDR2 FQGTGA. The CDR3 here is CASSSSGTSEAFF. In nucleotides, the CDR3 is TGTGCCAGCAGCTCGTCCGGGACTTCGGAAGCTTTCTTT. Variable domain in full (rest from reference TRBV7-3 and TRBJ1-1): GAGVSQTPSNKVTEKGKYVELRCDPISGHTALYWYRQSLGQGPEFLIYFQGTGAADDSGLPNDRFFAVRPEGSVSTLKIQRTERGDSAVYLCASSSSGTSEAFFGQGTRLTVV.

In this sample, this clone turned up a few times. V is TRBV5-6 and J is TRBJ1-2, with TRBD1 matching 9 bases. The trim removed 3 bases at V and 7 bases at J, leaving 10 bases unmatched. The length of the CDR3 is 15 residues. Looked up from germline, CDR1 is SGHDT and CDR2 is YYEEEE. CDR3 bases: TGTGCCAGCAGCTACTTAGGACAGGGGCAAGGTGGCTACACCTTC. Translating gives CASSYLGQGQGGYTF.

This chain connects TRBV5-1 to TRBJ2-7; no definite D call. This CDR3 contains 12 residues. In germline, CDR1 is SGHRS, CDR2 YFSETQ. Trimming left V 0 bases short and J 5 bases short, with 6 bases between. CDR3 DNA: TGCGCCAGCAGCTTGGTCCGGGACGAGCAGTACTTC. Its protein product is CASSLVRDEQYF.

The rearrangement links TRBV6-1 to TRBJ1-1, with TRBD1 matching over 9 bases. The junction had 7 bases not matched to a gene; V was cut back by 2 bases and J by 3 bases. The CDR3 consists of 16 residues. CDR1 and CDR2 from the germline V gene are MNHNS and SASEGT. Here the CDR3 reads CASSERPGQGYTEAFF. The CDR3 DNA is TGTGCCAGCAGTGAAAGGCCCGGACAGGGGTACACTGAAGCTTTCTTT.

This clone has just one count. The chain recombines TRBV19 with TRBJ1-1; D remains ambiguous. CDR1 is LNHDA and CDR2 is SQIVND in the germline V gene (reference sequence). Deletions cut 8 bases from V and 0 bases from J, with 7 bases between. The CDR3 has 12 residues. DNA of the CDR3: TGTGCCAGTCAAGACTTGAACACTGAAGCTTTCTTT. Translating gives CASQDLNTEAFF.

The chain couples TRBV9 to TRBJ2-1; D is ambiguous. The V and J ends lost 4 bases and 6 bases respectively, with 8 bases between them. The CDR3 covers 12 residues. Germline CDR1 and CDR2: SGDLS and YYNGEE. The CDR3 region has the DNA TGTGCCAGCAGCCCCCGCGCCAATGAGCAGTTCTTC. Translation: CASSPRANEQFF. The full variable domain, in which reference TRBV9 and TRBJ2-1 provide the parts outside the CDR3, is DSGVTQTPKHLITATGQRVTLRCSPRSGDLSVYWYQQSLDQGLQFLIQYYNGEERAKGNILERFSAQQFPDLHSELNLSSLELGDSALYFCASSPRANEQFFGPGTRLTVL.

The DNA for the CDR3 is TGTGCTAGTGCCCCGCAGGGGTGGGAGACCCAGTACTTC. As protein: CASAPQGWETQYF. The chain recombines TRBV12-5 with TRBJ2-5; D may be TRBD1 (6 bases). This CDR3 comprises 13 residues. V dropped 7 bases and J dropped 5 bases, with 14 bases sitting between them. CDR1 LGHNT and CDR2 FRNRAP come from the germline V gene.

The chain combines TRBV2 with TRBJ2-1; TRBD2 agrees at 8 bases. Losses at the gene ends were 2 bases for V and 4 bases for J; bases not matched to a gene: 4. The CDR3 totals 15 residues. In germline, CDR1 is SNHLY, CDR2 FYNNEI. As DNA, the CDR3 is TGTGCCAGCAGTGAAAGGTTAGCGGGATACAATGAGCAGTTCTTC. This codes for CASSERLAGYNEQFF.

The chain joins TRBV18 to TRBJ2-2; D is unresolved. Trimming removed 6 bases at V and 5 bases at J, with 16 bases between. This CDR3 is built from 15 residues. Germline lookup yields CDR1 KGHSH and CDR2 LQKENI. The CDR3 sequence: CASSLDKTRTGELFF. CDR3 nucleotide sequence: TGTGCCAGCTCGCTCGATAAGACGCGGACCGGGGAGCTGTTTTTT.

The rearrangement links TRBV4-2 to TRBJ2-5, with 9 bases aligning to TRBD1. This CDR3 contains 17 residues. Germline V CDR1 and CDR2: LGHNA, YNFKEQ. V gave up 2 bases and J gave up 3 bases; unmatched junction bases: 10. The CDR3 sequence: CASSQRAGTGLEETQYF. The CDR3 bases are TGTGCCAGCAGCCAACGAGCCGGGACAGGGTTGGAAGAGACCCAGTACTTC.

J is TRBJ2-1 and V is TRBV5-8; possible D gene TRBD2, 6 bases. The CDR3 extends over 17 amino acids. Trimming removed 3 bases from V and 4 bases from J, with 20 bases in between. Germline V gene lookup returns CDR1 SGHTS and CDR2 YDEGEE. CDR3 sequence (DNA): TGTGCCAGCAGCTGGTCCTTTGGTAGCGGAGATTACAATGAGCAGTTCTTC. Translated: CASSWSFGSGDYNEQFF.

CDR3 DNA: TGTGCCAGCAGCCAAGTGCGGGGTTCGGGCGAGCAGTACTTC. This encodes CASSQVRGSGEQYF. This chain links TRBV14 with TRBJ2-7, with D possibly being TRBD2 (6 bases). V was trimmed by 1 base and J by 6 bases, leaving 13 bases between them. The germline gives CDR1 SGHDN, CDR2 FVKESK. The CDR3 contains 14 residues. The whole variable domain, filled in from reference TRBV14 and TRBJ2-7, reads EAGVTQFPSHSVIEKGQTVTLRCDPISGHDNLYWYRRVMGKEIKFLLHFVKESKQDESGMPNNRFLAERTGGTYSTLKVQPAELEDSGVYFCASSQVRGSGEQYFGPGTRLTVT.

The count of this clone is one. The chain joins TRBV25-1 to TRBJ2-1; 7 bases agree with TRBD1. With V trimmed by 6 bases and J by 4 bases, 9 bases remained unmatched. Germline values: CDR1 MGHDK, CDR2 SYGVNS. The CDR3 has 15 residues. This CDR3 is CASSGQDPPYNEQFF. CDR3 coding DNA: TGTGCCAGCAGCGGACAGGACCCACCTTACAATGAGCAGTTCTTC.

V is TRBV5-1 and J is TRBJ2-1, with TRBD1 identical over 11 bases. This CDR3 region has 15 residues. Germline CDR1 is SGHRS and CDR2 is YFSETQ. Trimming took 1 base from V and 8 from J; bases not matched to a gene: 5. In nucleotides, the CDR3 is TGCGCCAGCAGCTTGAGGACAGGGGGCTGGGATGAGCAGTTCTTC. Translated: CASSLRTGGWDEQFF. The full variable domain, with the rest looked up from reference TRBV5-1 and TRBJ2-1, is KAGVTQTPRYLIKTRGQQVTLSCSPISGHRSVSWYQQTPGQGLQFLFEYFSETQRNKGNFPGRFSGRQFSNSRSEMNVSTLELGDSALYLCASSLRTGGWDEQFFGPGTRLTVL.

This clone was seen once. The CDR3 is CASRDVAGAGTDTQYF. Written as DNA, the CDR3 is TGTGCCAGCAGGGACGTAGCGGGAGCTGGAACAGATACGCAGTATTTT. This rearrangement joins TRBV28 to TRBJ2-3; 9 bases align to TRBD2. CDR3 size: 16 residues. V trimming: 6 bases; J trimming: 3 bases; junction bases outside the gene matches: 10. Germline CDR1 reads MDHEN; CDR2 reads SYDVKM.

The gene calls are TRBV9 and TRBJ1-3; weak D call: TRBD1 (6 bases). Trimming stripped 3 bases from V and 1 base from J, with 11 bases between. This CDR3 region has 15 residues. Germline V gives CDR1 SGDLS, CDR2 YYNGEE. For the CDR3, the DNA is TGTGCCAGCAGCGGAATAGGGACATCTGGAAACACCATATATTTT. Amino acids: CASSGIGTSGNTIYF.

Only one count was recorded for this clone. The chain uses TRBV12-3 or TRBV12-4 and TRBJ2-7, with a weak D call TRBD2 (5 bases). The V end was cut by 6 bases, the J end by 2 bases, with 11 bases between. This CDR3 spans 13 amino acids. This CDR3 reads CASSYGLTYEQYF. The DNA of the CDR3 is TGTGCCAGCAGCTACGGACTGACCTACGAGCAGTACTTC.

The chain has TRBV9 and TRBJ2-1, with TRBD1 matching 8 bases. The CDR3 loop spans 14 amino acids. Germline V gene lookup returns CDR1 SGDLS and CDR2 YYNGEE. Losses at the gene ends were 3 bases for V and 4 bases for J; bases not matched to a gene: 3. The CDR3 sequence is CASSAGQAYNEQFF. The CDR3 bases are TGTGCCAGCAGCGCGGGACAGGCGTACAATGAGCAGTTCTTC.

V usage is TRBV25-1 and J usage is TRBJ2-5; unclear D gene. CDR3 length equals 15 residues. CDR1 and CDR2 (germline): MGHDK, SYGVNS. Between the trimmed V and J ends, which lost 3 bases and 2 bases, there was a span of 13 bases. CDR3 DNA: TGTGCCAGCAGTGATCTACGATCCCCTCAAGAGACCCAGTACTTC. It is translated as CASSDLRSPQETQYF.

This CDR3 reads CASSSQDYGRRETQYF. CDR3 in DNA: TGTGCCAGCAGCTCACAGGACTATGGAAGACGAGAGACCCAGTACTTC. V usage is TRBV28 and J usage is TRBJ2-5, with D perhaps matching TRBD2 (6 bases). With 6 bases removed from V and 4 bases from J, the gap between germline ends came to 21 bases. This CDR3 has 16 residues. CDR1 is MDHEN, CDR2 SYDVKM, per germline.

The chain employs TRBV2 and TRBJ1-1, with 9 nucleotides matching TRBD1. The germline V gene has CDR1 SNHLY and CDR2 FYNNEI. V trimming: 6 bases; J trimming: 6 bases; junction bases outside the gene matches: 5. This CDR3 is 13 amino acids long. The CDR3 DNA is TGTGCCAGCAGACGGGACAGGGTCCCTGAAGCTTTCTTT. Protein sequence: CASRRDRVPEAFF. The full variable domain, with the rest looked up from reference TRBV2 and TRBJ1-1, is EPEVTQTPSHQVTQMGQEVILRCVPISNHLYFYWYRQILGQKVEFLVSFYNNEISEKSEIFDDQFSVERPDGSNFTLKIRSTKLEDSAMYFCASRRDRVPEAFFGQGTRLTVV.

This sequence joins TRBV18 and TRBJ1-1, with a tentative D call TRBD1 (5 bases). V lost 3 bases to trimming and J lost 0 bases, with 14 bases between them. The length of the CDR3 is 16 residues. The V gene's germline CDR1 is KGHSH and CDR2 LQKENI. The DNA of the CDR3 is TGTGCCAGCTCACCGGGGGGACTGCCCATGAACACTGAAGCTTTCTTT. This translates into CASSPGGLPMNTEAFF.

The chain links TRBV5-8 to TRBJ1-6, with a tentative D call TRBD1 (6 bases). This CDR3 has 15 residues. V lost 4 bases and J 9 bases, leaving 17 bases between the germline ends. Germline assignment: CDR1 SGHTS and CDR2 YDEGEE. DNA for the CDR3: TGTGCCAGCAGCCTAAGCCCGACAGGCCGTTCACCCCTCCACTTT. Residues: CASSLSPTGRSPLHF.

The rearrangement uses TRBV7-3 and TRBJ1-1, with 9 bases lining up with TRBD1. CDR3 size: 16 residues. V lost 3 bases, J lost 6 bases, and 11 bases stayed unmatched. Germline loops: CDR1 SGHTA, CDR2 FQGTGA. The CDR3 reads CASSFSPGQGYAEAFF. The CDR3 DNA reads as TGTGCCAGCAGCTTTTCTCCGGGACAGGGTTACGCTGAAGCTTTCTTT.

In its sample, this clone was seen many times. This chain connects TRBV4-2 to TRBJ2-3; D unresolved. The V and J ends lost 0 bases and 0 bases respectively, with 13 bases between them. Germline values: CDR1 LGHNA, CDR2 YNFKEQ. The CDR3 runs to 17 residues. CDR3 DNA sequence: TGTGCCAGCAGCCAAGATTTCCCCCCCCTGAGCACAGATACGCAGTATTTT. As protein: CASSQDFPPLSTDTQYF.

This sequence joins TRBV11-2 and TRBJ2-4; 14 nucleotides line up with TRBD2. Looked up from germline, CDR1 is SGHAT and CDR2 is FQNNGV. This CDR3 has 17 residues. J was trimmed by 7 bases and V by 3 bases; bases with no gene match: 8. The CDR3 sequence: CASSFPTSGRGGNIQYF. DNA for the CDR3: TGTGCCAGCAGCTTCCCGACTAGCGGGAGGGGTGGGAACATTCAGTACTTC. The full variable domain, its missing parts supplied by reference TRBV11-2 and TRBJ2-4, is EAGVAQSPRYKIIEKRQSVAFWCNPISGHATLYWYQQILGQGPKLLIQFQNNGVVDDSQLPKDRFSAERLKGVDSTLKIQPAKLEDSAVYLCASSFPTSGRGGNIQYFGAGTRLSVL.

The J gene is TRBJ2-1, the V gene TRBV4-2, with 10 nucleotides matching TRBD2. The V segment lost 4 bases and the J segment 4 bases; nucleotides outside the gene matches: 10. From germline, CDR1 is LGHNA and CDR2 YNFKEQ. CDR3 length equals 17 residues. CDR3 bases: TGTGCCAGCAGCCCAAGAGGCACTAGCGGGATGTACAATGAGCAGTTCTTC. It is translated as CASSPRGTSGMYNEQFF.